This T cell receptor (beta chain) came from a study of blood T cell repertoires in COVID-19. Assay used: immunoSEQ multiplex PCR; TCRdb lists only in-frame clones, some missing. The sample has fewer than 350,000 clones; about 92% are singletons. The CDR3 loop spans 16 amino acids. Trimming removed 1 base from V and 0 bases from J, with 11 bases in between. CDR1 is MDHEN and CDR2 is SYDVKM in the germline V gene. The Seattle patients, enrolled during active infection, were followed longitudinally. V gene TRBV28 combines with J gene TRBJ2-3; TRBD2 might be the D (7 bases). The source is an older woman with COVID-19, enrolled during active disease. The sequencing input was peripheral blood. The CDR3 DNA follows: TGTGCCAGCAGTTTATTGGGGGGGCTAAGCACAGATACGCAGTATTTT. It specifies CASSLLGGLSTDTQYF.